A selection of T cell receptor beta chains follows, all from one sample in a study of T cell responses to AZD1222 COVID-19 vaccine. Some clones are missing from TCRdb's copy, which holds only in-frame ones; the method was immunoSEQ multiplex PCR. This table holds some 120,000 clones, roughly nine tenths found once. The sample was peripheral blood, taken 28 days after the second AZD1222 dose. These receptor sequences come from an adult who received the AZD1222 COVID-19 vaccine. CDR3s include the opening cysteine and the closing phenylalanine or tryptophan. D genes are given only for firm matches. Size is omitted from some rows. Given values are once, few, many or a class for expanded clones.

v_call	clone_size	d_call	j_call	cdr3_nt	cdr3_aa
TRBV5-1	.	.	TRBJ2-5	TGCGCCAGCAGCATCCGGGACCCAGAGACCCAGTACTTC	CASSIRDPETQYF
TRBV27	.	TRBD2	TRBJ2-1	TGTGCCAGCAGTTACCCTAGCGGGAGAGGCAACAATGAGCAGTTCTTC	CASSYPSGRGNNEQFF
TRBV19	.	.	TRBJ1-5	TGTGCCAGTAGTATAGCAGGGCGGCTAAGCAATCAGCCCCAGCATTTT	CASSIAGRLSNQPQHF
TRBV5-4	.	TRBD1	TRBJ1-5	TGTGCCAGCAGCTTGGCCACAGGGGGGAATCAGCCCCAGCATTTT	CASSLATGGNQPQHF
TRBV9	once	.	TRBJ2-5	TGTGCCAGCAGCGAGGGGGAAGAGACCCAGTACTTC	CASSEGEETQYF
TRBV10-1	.	.	TRBJ2-3	TGCGCCAGCAGTGACAGGGCAGATACGCAGTATTTT	CASSDRADTQYF
TRBV29-1	.	.	TRBJ1-1	TGCAGCGTTGAAGCCAGATACACTGAAGCTTTCTTT	CSVEARYTEAFF
TRBV5-1	.	TRBD1	TRBJ1-1	TGCGCCAGCAGCCAAGGGACAGGGACGGGTGAAGCTTTCTTT	CASSQGTGTGEAFF
TRBV5-1	.	TRBD1	TRBJ1-2	TGCGCCAGCAGCCCCTCTGGACAGGGGGATGGCTACACCTTC	CASSPSGQGDGYTF
TRBV11-3	.	TRBD1	TRBJ2-7	TGTGCCAGCAGCTTAGCCAGGGACAGGCACCACCCCTACGAGCAGTACTTC	CASSLARDRHHPYEQYF
TRBV5-1	once	.	TRBJ1-5	TGCGCCAGCAGCTCTGGATATCGCAATCAGCCCCAGCATTTT	CASSSGYRNQPQHF
TRBV10-2	.	.	TRBJ1-6	TGCGCCAGCAGTGGTGGGACACCAAATTCACCCCTCCACTTT	CASSGGTPNSPLHF
TRBV28	.	.	TRBJ1-2	TGTGCCAGCAGTTTGGCCCCCGAATTGGCAGGCCCTTCTTACTATGGCTACACCTTC	CASSLAPELAGPSYYGYTF
TRBV27	.	TRBD2	TRBJ2-7	TGTGCCAGCAGTTTAGCGGGAGGAGTGTCCTACGAGCAGTACTTC	CASSLAGGVSYEQYF
TRBV6-5	.	.	TRBJ1-1	TGTGCCAGCAGTCCCAAGGTCGGGGGGTTGAGTGAAGCTTTCTTT	CASSPKVGGLSEAFF
TRBV2	.	TRBD2	TRBJ2-7	TGTGCCAGCAGTGGTACTAGCGGGACCTACGAGCAGTACTTC	CASSGTSGTYEQYF
TRBV9	.	.	TRBJ2-1	TGTGCCAGCAGCGTAGGAAGTTCCTACAATGAGCAGTTCTTC	CASSVGSSYNEQFF
TRBV9	.	.	TRBJ2-1	TGTGCCAGCAGCGTAGCTTGGTCCAATGAGCAGTTCTTC	CASSVAWSNEQFF
TRBV5-1	.	TRBD1	TRBJ2-3	TGCGCCAGCAGCTTGGTTGACAGGGGCGCGAAGGATACGCAGTATTTT	CASSLVDRGAKDTQYF
TRBV7-9	.	TRBD1	TRBJ1-3	TGTGCCAGCAGCTTAGAAAGGGGGCGAGTAACTGGAAACACCATATATTTT	CASSLERGRVTGNTIYF
TRBV12-3/TRBV12-4	.	.	TRBJ2-1	TGTGCCAGCAGGGGCGAGTACAATGAGCAGTTCTTC	CASRGEYNEQFF
TRBV19	.	.	TRBJ2-5	TGTGCCAGTAGTATAGGCCAGGGAGTGGAGACCCAGTACTTC	CASSIGQGVETQYF
TRBV10-3	.	TRBD1	TRBJ2-7	TGTGCCATCAGTGAGTCCAACAGGGGGATTGCCTACGAGCAGTACTTC	CAISESNRGIAYEQYF
TRBV6-5	.	TRBD1	TRBJ1-2	TGTGCCAGCAGCACAGGGGACGCTAACTATGGCTACACCTTC	CASSTGDANYGYTF
TRBV13	.	TRBD2	TRBJ2-1	TGTGCCAGCAGCTTACCCAACGAGCGGGAGCTCTCCAATGAGCAGTTCTTC	CASSLPNERELSNEQFF
TRBV10-3	.	.	TRBJ2-5	TGTGCCATCAGTACCGGAGAGACCCAGTACTTC	CAISTGETQYF
TRBV19	.	.	TRBJ1-6	TGTGCCAGTAATGGCAGGGCGCTTTCTGATTCACCCCTCCACTTT	CASNGRALSDSPLHF
TRBV10-3	once	TRBD1	TRBJ2-5	TGTGCCATCAGGACAGGGGGCTTGGAGACCCAGTACTTC	CAIRTGGLETQYF
TRBV7-2	.	.	TRBJ1-6	TGTGCCAGCAGCCTAGCGGGTGGCTCCTATAATTCACCCCTCCACTTT	CASSLAGGSYNSPLHF
TRBV5-5	once	.	TRBJ1-5	TGTGCCAGCAGCTTGCGGGAGCAGGCTCAGCCCCAGCATTTT	CASSLREQAQPQHF
TRBV3-1/TRBV3-2	.	.	TRBJ2-7	TGTGCCAGCAGCCAATATATAGGGATCTCCGAGCAGTACTTC	CASSQYIGISEQYF
TRBV30	once	.	TRBJ1-5	TGTGCCTGGAGTAGAACCGGGACACTTAATCAGCCCCAGCATTTT	CAWSRTGTLNQPQHF
TRBV3-1/TRBV3-2	.	TRBD1	TRBJ1-4	TGTGCCAGCAGCCAAGTCCCCGTAGGAGGGGGCGTCGAAAAACTGTTTTTT	CASSQVPVGGGVEKLFF
TRBV6-5	.	.	TRBJ1-6	TGTGCCAGCAGCTGGGACAACTATAATTCACCCCTCCACTTT	CASSWDNYNSPLHF
TRBV19	.	.	TRBJ1-2	TGTGCCAGTAGACGGAGTCCTAACTATGGCTACACCTTC	CASRRSPNYGYTF
TRBV6-1	few	.	TRBJ1-2	TGTGCCAGCAGTGAAGAAGTATCGGAGAACACCTTC	CASSEEVSENTF
TRBV18	once	.	TRBJ1-5	TGTGCCAGCTCAGAACGGATCAATCAGCCCCAGCATTTT	CASSERINQPQHF
TRBV6-4	.	.	TRBJ2-2	TGTGCCAGCAGTGATTTTGCGTTTGGGGAGCTGTTTTTT	CASSDFAFGELFF
TRBV27	few	.	TRBJ2-2	TGTGCCAGCAGTTTTTTTAGGGGTTCGAACACCGGGGAGCTGTTTTTT	CASSFFRGSNTGELFF